Following are 11 T cell receptor beta chains from one sample sequenced in a study of blood T cell repertoires in COVID-19 (dated by TCRdb to the early 2020s). Library generation was performed with the immunoSEQ multiplex PCR assay. Held by TCRdb, this immuneACCESS table contains in-frame sequences only and omits some clones. Under half of the omission traces to an unresolved V gene where checked; the cause of the rest is unknown. The sample table holds over 120,000 clones, of which around 79% were seen once. Around 5% of the sample is held by the ten biggest clonotypes. Specimen: peripheral blood. Receptor source: a woman in her 70s with COVID-19, enrolled during active disease.

V is TRBV12-3 or TRBV12-4 and J is TRBJ1-4, with D unresolved. This CDR3 has 12 residues. V was pared by 8 bases and J by 3 bases, with 7 bases between. This CDR3 is CASGFPNEKLFF. DNA for the CDR3: TGTGCCAGCGGCTTTCCTAATGAAAAACTGTTTTTT.

The chain recombines TRBV6-1 with TRBJ1-5; TRBD1 is a possible D gene (5 bases). V dropped 2 bases and J dropped 2 bases, with 13 bases sitting between them. CDR1 and CDR2 from the germline V gene are MNHNS and SASEGT. CDR3 length equals 16 residues. CDR3 protein: CASSEPGTSRNQPQHF. DNA for the CDR3: TGTGCCAGCAGTGAACCTGGGACTTCGCGCAATCAGCCCCAGCATTTT.

The chain couples TRBV7-9 to TRBJ2-3; tentatively, D is TRBD2 (6 bases). V was clipped by 3 bases and J by 4 bases, with 14 bases between them. Germline CDR1 and CDR2: SEHNR and FQNEAQ (reference sequence). This CDR3 comprises 15 residues. CDR3 residues: CASSLDGGSPDTQYF. The DNA of the CDR3 is TGTGCCAGCAGCTTGGACGGGGGTAGCCCAGATACGCAGTATTTT.

V is TRBV7-3 and J is TRBJ2-3, with 9 bases that match TRBD2. Trimming cost V 3 bases and J 3 bases; bases outside gene matches: 7. In germline, CDR1 is SGHTA, CDR2 FQGTGA. There are 16 residues in the CDR3. The CDR3 spells CASSFLSGGRTDTQYF. The CDR3 DNA reads TGTGCCAGCAGCTTCCTTAGCGGGGGCCGAACAGATACGCAGTATTTT.

The genes are TRBV7-9 and TRBJ2-3, with no clear D. Looked up from germline, CDR1 is SEHNR and CDR2 is FQNEAQ (reference sequence). This CDR3 spans 13 amino acids. V was trimmed by 5 bases and J by 2 bases, leaving 8 bases between them. CDR3 sequence reads: CASSIANTDTQYF. The CDR3 nucleotides are TGTGCCAGCAGCATCGCTAACACAGATACGCAGTATTTT.

This chain links TRBV7-6 with TRBJ2-2; no clear D gene. There are 14 residues in the CDR3. Deletions cut 5 bases from V and 3 bases from J, with 10 bases between. The germline CDR1 and CDR2 sequences are SGHVS and FNYEAQ. The CDR3 here is CASSHWSDTGELFF. As DNA, the CDR3 is TGTGCCAGCAGCCATTGGTCGGACACCGGGGAGCTGTTTTTT.

The chain recombines TRBV9 with TRBJ1-2, with D tentatively TRBD1 (6 bases). The CDR3 loop spans 13 amino acids. Germline CDR1 is SGDLS and CDR2 is YYNGEE. Trimming shortened V by 0 bases and J by 8 bases, and 11 bases separated the two germline ends. The CDR3 protein is CASSVVQGVGYTF. In DNA, the CDR3 is TGTGCCAGCAGCGTAGTACAGGGAGTAGGCTACACCTTC.

Only one count was recorded for this clone. The rearrangement links TRBV7-9 to TRBJ2-1; D might be TRBD2 (7 bases). V was pared by 5 bases and J by 2 bases, with 16 bases between. Germline CDR1 and CDR2: SEHNR and FQNEAQ (reference sequence). The CDR3 covers 16 residues. The CDR3 sequence: CASSPIRGATYNEQFF. CDR3 nucleotide sequence: TGTGCCAGCAGCCCGATACGGGGGGCCACCTACAATGAGCAGTTCTTC. Full variable domain (missing parts from reference TRBV7-9 and TRBJ2-1): DTGVSQNPRHKITKRGQNVTFRCDPISEHNRLYWYRQTLGQGPEFLTYFQNEAQLEKSRLLSDRFSAERPKGSFSTLEIQRTEQGDSAMYLCASSPIRGATYNEQFFGPGTRLTVL.

The rearrangement links TRBV18 to TRBJ1-4; TRBD1 might be the D (5 bases). This CDR3 has 15 residues. In germline, CDR1 is KGHSH, CDR2 LQKENI. V dropped 2 bases and J dropped 0 bases, with 7 bases sitting between them. CDR3 region: CASSPGGTTNEKLFF. In DNA, the CDR3 is TGTGCCAGCTCACCAGGGGGGACAACTAATGAAAAACTGTTTTTT.

V is TRBV6-5 and J is TRBJ2-7; maybe TRBD1 (6 bases). V was pared by 5 bases and J by 6 bases, with 17 bases between. This CDR3 contains 14 residues. Germline V CDR1 and CDR2: MNHEY, SVGAGI. Here the CDR3 DNA reads TGTGCCAGCAGTAACCGGGACATTTTAGGCGAGCAGTACTTC. This sequence encodes CASSNRDILGEQYF.

The rearrangement joins TRBV18 to TRBJ2-7, with 8 bases lining up with TRBD2. The CDR3 has 18 amino acids. Germline V lookup: CDR1 KGHSH, CDR2 LQKENI. V lost 2 bases to trimming and J lost 5 bases; unmatched junction nucleotides: 17. The CDR3 DNA follows: TGTGCCAGCTCACCAATTAATGTCCGCGGGGGGCCCACGGACGAGCAGTACTTC. Translation gives CASSPINVRGGPTDEQYF.